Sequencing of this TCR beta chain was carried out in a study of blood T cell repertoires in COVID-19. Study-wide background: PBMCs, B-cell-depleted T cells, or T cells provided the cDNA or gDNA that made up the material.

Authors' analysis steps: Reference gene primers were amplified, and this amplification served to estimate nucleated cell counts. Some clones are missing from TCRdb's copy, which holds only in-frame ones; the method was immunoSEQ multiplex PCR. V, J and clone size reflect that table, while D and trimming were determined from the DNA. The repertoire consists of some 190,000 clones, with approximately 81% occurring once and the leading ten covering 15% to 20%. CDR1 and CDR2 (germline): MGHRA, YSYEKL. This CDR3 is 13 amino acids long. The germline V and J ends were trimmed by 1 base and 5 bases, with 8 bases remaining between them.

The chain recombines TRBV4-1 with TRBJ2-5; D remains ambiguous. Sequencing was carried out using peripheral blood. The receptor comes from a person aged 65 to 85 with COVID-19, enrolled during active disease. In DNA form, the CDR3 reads TGCGCCAGCAGCCAAGTTGGCTCCGAGACCCAGTACTTC. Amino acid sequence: CASSQVGSETQYF.